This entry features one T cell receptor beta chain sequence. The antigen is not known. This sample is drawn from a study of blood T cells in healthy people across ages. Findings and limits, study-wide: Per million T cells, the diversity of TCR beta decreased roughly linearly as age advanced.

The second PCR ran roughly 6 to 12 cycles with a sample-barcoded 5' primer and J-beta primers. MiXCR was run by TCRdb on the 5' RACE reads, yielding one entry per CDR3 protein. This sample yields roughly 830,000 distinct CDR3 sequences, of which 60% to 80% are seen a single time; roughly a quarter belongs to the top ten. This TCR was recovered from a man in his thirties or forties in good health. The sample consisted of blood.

The CDR3 protein is CASSDSLSSYNEQFF. The CDR3 nucleotides are TGTGCCAGCAGTGACAGCCTTAGCTCCTACAATGAGCAGTTCTTC. This rearrangement joins TRBV6-1 to TRBJ2-1, with D unclear. The germline V and J ends were trimmed by 3 bases and 0 bases, with 9 bases remaining between them. The CDR3 contains 15 residues. Germline CDR1 and CDR2: MNHNS and SASEGT.